This T cell receptor beta chain appears in the sequencing data of a study of blood T cells in healthy people across ages. Study observations and caveats: Older age coincided with a roughly linear decline in TCR beta diversity per million T cells.

Of note for this clonotype: The antigen is undetermined.

CDR3 size: 14 residues. CDR1 and CDR2 from the germline V gene are SGDLS and YYNGEE. Trimming shortened V by 0 bases and J by 6 bases, and 12 bases separated the two germline ends. Alongside a J-beta primer mix, a sample-barcoded 5' primer served in a second PCR lasting about 7 to 11 cycles. MiXCR, applied by TCRdb to the 5' RACE reads, yields one record per CDR3 protein. The table shows 700,000 to 900,000 distinct CDR3 sequences, with 53% occurring only once. Sequenced input: blood. The clonotype was recovered from a man older than 75 in good health. V usage is TRBV9 and J usage is TRBJ1-2; no firm D call. The CDR3 DNA is TGTGCCAGCAGCGTAGCTCCGGGGAAAGATGGCTACACCTTC. It translates to CASSVAPGKDGYTF.